This TCR beta chain was documented in a study of T-cell reconstitution after alpha-beta-depleted transplantation in children. Using unique molecular identifiers, the investigators prepared the TCRbeta library. Via MiXCR, TCRdb re-called the PCR reads, giving one row per CDR3 protein. This table holds around 200,000 distinct CDR3 sequences, 11% found once. This clonotype was detected ten times or more. The sequences come from PBMCs, collected before TCRalphabeta/CD19-depleted stem cell transplant. The TCR was taken from a child under two years old with acute myeloid leukemia, due to receive a stem cell transplant.

CDR3 sequence reads: CASSPRPGPSRDTQYF. DNA for the CDR3: TGTGCCAGCAGCCCCCGCCCGGGACCATCGAGGGATACGCAGTATTTT. The chain employs TRBV7-8 and TRBJ2-3; D possibly uses TRBD1 or TRBD2 (5 bases each). Trimming cost V 5 bases and J 6 bases, with 21 bases left between them. Germline-derived CDR1 and CDR2 are SGHVS and FQNEAQ. This CDR3 is built from 16 residues. Based on the CDR3 plus reference TRBV7-8 and TRBJ2-3, the full variable domain is GAGVSQSPRYKVAKRGQDVALRCDPISGHVSLFWYQQALGQGPEFLTYFQNEAQLDKSGLPSDRFFAERPEGSVSTLKIQRTQQEDSAVYLCASSPRPGPSRDTQYFGPGTRLTVL.